This passage covers 29 T cell receptor beta chains from one sample sequenced in a study of T cells in Graves' hyperthyroidism and ophthalmopathy. Amplification targeted TCR beta CDR3 regions from RNA transcripts. Primed by the HTBI set, a first-round RT-PCR was run on the TCR CDR3. A single record per CDR3 protein comes from TCRdb applying MiXCR to the multiplex PCR reads. The table shows 250,000 or so distinct CDR3 sequences, with over 15% occurring only once. Source material: blood. These receptor sequences come from a woman younger than 35 with Graves' ophthalmopathy.

This clonotype has a count of ten or more. V and J are TRBV12-3 or TRBV12-4 and TRBJ1-2, with D hard to call. V was trimmed by 5 bases and J by 7 bases, leaving 23 bases between them. CDR3 length: 16 residues. The chain's CDR3 is CASSISWAYYRGGYTF. The CDR3 DNA is TGTGCCAGCAGTATTTCATGGGCCTACTATCGTGGTGGCTACACCTTC.

This chain links TRBV20-1 with TRBJ1-1; the D gene is possibly TRBD1 (5 bases). This CDR3 has 14 residues. Trimming removed 5 bases from V and 4 bases from J, with 17 bases in between. From germline, CDR1 is DFQATT and CDR2 SNEGSKA (reference sequence). The CDR3 spells CSASTGRQGTEAFF. DNA for the CDR3: TGCAGTGCTTCGACGGGACGCCAGGGCACTGAAGCTTTCTTT.

The chain uses TRBV19 and TRBJ2-1; weak D call: TRBD1 (6 bases). This CDR3 comprises 16 residues. V gave up 7 bases and J gave up 2 bases, with 18 bases separating them. The germline CDR1 and CDR2 sequences are LNHDA and SQIVND (reference sequence). Here the CDR3 DNA reads TGTGCCAGTATTGCCCAGGGGAAAGGCCCCTACAATGAGCAGTTCTTC. Its translation: CASIAQGKGPYNEQFF.

As to this clonotype: One base away lies a much larger clone, so this may be a sequencing read error. V usage is TRBV7-8 and J usage is TRBJ1-5; 9 nucleotides line up with TRBD1. V shed 6 bases and J 7 bases; nucleotides not matched to a gene: 7. This CDR3 is 14 amino acids long. CDR1 and CDR2 (germline): SGHVS, FQNEAQ. The CDR3, as DNA: TGTGCCAGCAGACGCGGACAGGGGCCACAGCCCCAGCATTTT. Its translation is CASRRGQGPQPQHF.

This clonotype occurred a few times. The chain joins TRBV2 to TRBJ2-2; 13 bases are a match to TRBD2. CDR3 length: 18 amino acids. J was trimmed by 6 bases and V by 4 bases; bases with no gene match: 11. Germline loops: CDR1 SNHLY, CDR2 FYNNEI. In DNA, the CDR3 is TGTGCCAGCAGTGGTCCTTGGACTAGCGGGGGAGAGGCCGGGGAGCTGTTTTTT. This translates into CASSGPWTSGGEAGELFF.

This clonotype was seen at least ten times. The chain combines TRBV7-9 with TRBJ1-1; possibly TRBD1 for D (6 bases). V was cut by 5 bases and J by 0 bases, with 13 bases left in between. Germline V lookup: CDR1 SEHNR, CDR2 FQNEAQ (reference sequence). The CDR3 consists of 15 residues. CDR3 loop: CASSPTDSLNTEAFF. Written as DNA, the CDR3 is TGTGCCAGCAGCCCAACGGACAGTTTGAACACTGAAGCTTTCTTT.

V gene TRBV18 combines with J gene TRBJ2-7, with TRBD1 identical over 11 bases. Germline values: CDR1 KGHSH, CDR2 LQKENI. Trimming at V came to 3 bases and at J to 4 bases, leaving 5 bases not matched to a gene. The CDR3 sequence is 15 residues long. CDR3 in DNA: TGTGCCAGCTCACCCCGGACAGGGGGCAAGTACGAGCAGTACTTC. The encoded protein is CASSPRTGGKYEQYF.

This clonotype appeared many times. This chain links TRBV6-1 with TRBJ2-3, with 11 bases aligning to TRBD2. The V and J ends lost 11 bases and 9 bases, in that order; junction bases with no gene match: 13. This CDR3 is built from 14 residues. From germline, CDR1 is MNHNS and CDR2 SASEGT. CDR3 sequence reads: CAASTSGILKTQYF. In DNA, the CDR3 is TGTGCCGCCTCGACTAGCGGGATTCTCAAGACGCAGTATTTT.

This clonotype was recorded at least ten times. In nucleotides, the CDR3 is TGTGCCAGCTCACGGTCAGGGGACGATGGCTACACCTTC. This sequence encodes CASSRSGDDGYTF. J is TRBJ1-2 and V is TRBV18; D perhaps matches TRBD1 (6 bases). Trimming stripped 4 bases from V and 6 bases from J, with 12 bases between. Germline V gene data show CDR1 as KGHSH and CDR2 as LQKENI. CDR3 size: 13 residues.

The J gene is TRBJ1-6, the V gene TRBV4-1, with a weak D call TRBD1 (5 bases). Germline assignment: CDR1 MGHRA and CDR2 YSYEKL. The CDR3 spans 16 residues. Trimming pared 2 bases from V and 5 bases from J, leaving 13 bases between. DNA for the CDR3: TGCGCCAGCAGCCAATCCAACGGGGGGGATAATTCACCCCTCCACTTT. This encodes CASSQSNGGDNSPLHF.

V usage is TRBV27 and J usage is TRBJ2-5; TRBD1 aligns across 11 bases. V dropped 4 bases and J dropped 4; count of bases not matched to a gene: 5. The CDR3 spans 15 residues. Per the germline V gene, CDR1 is MNHEY and CDR2 is SMNVEV (reference sequence). CDR3 in DNA: TGTGCCAGCAGTTCCTGGACAGGGGGCGGAGAGACCCAGTACTTC. It specifies CASSSWTGGGETQYF.

Many counts were recorded for this clonotype. The V gene is TRBV3-1, the J gene TRBJ1-1; D is uncertain. Looked up from germline, CDR1 is LGHDT and CDR2 is YNNKEL (reference sequence). This CDR3 contains 17 residues. Trimming removed 0 bases at V and 2 bases at J, with 16 bases between. The CDR3 DNA reads TGTGCCAGCAGCCAAGATCCAGTCACTGAAGTAAACACTGAAGCTTTCTTT. Residues: CASSQDPVTEVNTEAFF.

This clonotype was seen many times. V is TRBV7-9 and J is TRBJ2-1; D gene uncertain. This CDR3 region has 14 residues. The V end was cut by 5 bases, the J end by 5 bases, with 13 bases between. Germline values: CDR1 SEHNR, CDR2 FQNEAQ (reference sequence). The CDR3, as DNA: TGTGCCAGCAGCCGGGCTGAGGCGGACAATGAGCAGTTCTTC. It is translated as CASSRAEADNEQFF. The full variable domain, in which reference TRBV7-9 and TRBJ2-1 provide the parts outside the CDR3, is DTGVSQNPRHKITKRGQNVTFRCDPISEHNRLYWYRQTLGQGPEFLTYFQNEAQLEKSRLLSDRFSAERPKGSFSTLEIQRTEQGDSAMYLCASSRAEADNEQFFGPGTRLTVL.

This chain joins TRBV19 and TRBJ2-3; D ambiguous. The CDR3 consists of 17 residues. V was trimmed by 3 bases and J by 0 bases, leaving 16 bases between them. Looked up from germline, CDR1 is LNHDA and CDR2 is SQIVND (reference sequence). CDR3 protein: CASSISYVVTSTDTQYF. In nucleotides, the CDR3 is TGTGCCAGTAGTATCTCGTATGTGGTCACTAGCACAGATACGCAGTATTTT.

This clonotype was detected many times. V is TRBV20-1 and J is TRBJ2-6; D is possibly TRBD2 (5 bases). Germline V gene lookup returns CDR1 DFQATT and CDR2 SNEGSKA (reference sequence). Trimming left V 1 base short and J 0 bases short, with 7 bases between. The length of the CDR3 is 15 residues. CDR3 loop: CSARGERSGANVLTF. The CDR3 DNA follows: TGCAGTGCTAGAGGGGAGCGCTCTGGGGCCAACGTCCTGACTTTC.

In this sample, this clonotype turned up many times. The chain links TRBV13 to TRBJ2-4, with D perhaps TRBD2 (5 bases). Germline V gives CDR1 PRHDT, CDR2 FYEKMQ (reference sequence). The CDR3 contains 16 residues. V dropped 4 bases and J dropped 7 bases, with 20 bases sitting between them. The CDR3 coding sequence is TGTGCCAGCAGCTCGGAGGACGGACTCCCCGGGAACATTCAGTACTTC. This encodes CASSSEDGLPGNIQYF.

Many counts were recorded for this clonotype. CDR3 bases: TGTGCCAGCAGTTTTAAGGGCGAGCAGTACTTC. It encodes CASSFKGEQYF. This rearrangement joins TRBV28 to TRBJ2-7, with D uncertain. Per the germline V gene, CDR1 is MDHEN and CDR2 is SYDVKM. Trimming cost V 3 bases and J 6 bases, with 6 bases left between them. The CDR3 consists of 11 residues.

Ten or more counts support this clonotype. V gene TRBV6-1 combines with J gene TRBJ1-1; D remains unclear. The CDR3 totals 14 residues. Trimming removed 7 bases from V and 6 bases from J, with 18 bases in between. The germline V gene encodes CDR1 MNHNS and CDR2 SASEGT. The CDR3 DNA reads as TGTGCCAGCACACACCCCAAGGAAGTCCCTGAAGCTTTCTTT. Encoded protein: CASTHPKEVPEAFF.

This clonotype was recorded at least ten times. The J gene is TRBJ1-1, the V gene TRBV4-1, with D hard to call. The V gene's germline CDR1 is MGHRA and CDR2 YSYEKL. Trimming left V 1 base short and J 4 bases short, with 7 bases between. CDR3 size: 13 residues. CDR3 nucleotides: TGCGCCAGCAGCCAAGTTACGGGCACTGAAGCTTTCTTT. As protein: CASSQVTGTEAFF.

In its sample, this clonotype was seen many times. J is TRBJ1-6 and V is TRBV28; D call uncertain. The CDR3 totals 13 residues. Trimming removed 6 bases from V and 6 bases from J, with 9 bases in between. From germline, CDR1 is MDHEN and CDR2 SYDVKM. CDR3 in DNA: TGTGCCAGCAGGGGTTCCGGTAATTCACCCCTCCACTTT. Protein: CASRGSGNSPLHF.

This clonotype was detected ten times or more. Relative to the germline gene, one junction end is altered; a read error may explain this. The V call is TRBV20-1, the J call TRBJ2-3; possibly TRBD1 for D (6 bases). Per the germline V gene, CDR1 is DFQATT and CDR2 is SNEGSKA (reference sequence). The CDR3 runs to 11 residues. CDR3 nucleotide sequence: TGCAGCACAGGGAGCACATATACGCAGTATTTT. Protein product: CSTGSTYTQYF.

This clonotype appeared many times. The gene calls are TRBV5-8 and TRBJ2-7; D possibly corresponds to TRBD1 (5 bases). Germline V gene data show CDR1 as SGHTS and CDR2 as YDEGEE. V lost 0 bases and J 6 bases, leaving 13 bases between the germline ends. There are 14 residues in the CDR3. The CDR3 spells CASSLEGLRREQYF. The CDR3 DNA sequence: TGTGCCAGCAGCTTGGAGGGGTTACGGCGCGAGCAGTACTTC.

This clonotype occurred many times. V usage is TRBV7-2 and J usage is TRBJ2-5, with 10 bases that match TRBD2. J lost 5 bases, V lost 0 bases, and 6 bases had no gene match. CDR3 size: 16 residues. CDR1 is SGHTA, CDR2 FQGNSA, per germline. The CDR3 is CASSLAFSGGLETQYF. The CDR3 region has the DNA TGTGCCAGCAGCTTAGCATTTAGCGGGGGGTTGGAGACCCAGTACTTC.

Regarding this clonotype: This may be a read error, as it is one base from a much larger clone. The chain carries TRBV4-2 and TRBJ2-3; 8 nucleotides line up with TRBD2. Germline V gene data show CDR1 as LGHNA and CDR2 as YNFKEQ. The CDR3 covers 17 residues. The CDR3 DNA reads TGTTCCAGCAGCCAAGAGGCCACTAGCGGAAGCACAGATACGCAGTATTTT. Translated, it gives CSSSQEATSGSTDTQYF.

This clonotype was observed at least ten times. This chain uses TRBV20-1 with TRBJ2-7; TRBD1 aligns across 9 bases. CDR3 length equals 14 residues. V shed 6 bases and J 2 bases; nucleotides not matched to a gene: 8. CDR1 and CDR2 from the germline V gene are DFQATT and SNEGSKA (reference sequence). The DNA for the CDR3 is TGCAGTGCCAACGACAGGGGGGGGACCTACGAGCAGTACTTC. The encoded protein is CSANDRGGTYEQYF.

At least ten counts were recorded for this clonotype. The CDR3 DNA follows: TGTGCCAGCAGCCCGGGACAGGGTAACACCGGGGAGCTGTTTTTT. Translation gives CASSPGQGNTGELFF. This chain links TRBV2 with TRBJ2-2; TRBD1 agrees at 9 bases. The CDR3 consists of 15 residues. Germline-derived CDR1 and CDR2 are SNHLY and FYNNEI. Trimming at V came to 6 bases and at J to 2 bases, leaving 4 bases not matched to a gene.

This clonotype was recorded many times. The chain is built from TRBV5-1 and TRBJ2-1; tentatively, D is TRBD2 (6 bases). CDR1 SGHRS and CDR2 YFSETQ come from the germline V gene. This CDR3 has 16 amino acids. Deletions cut 4 bases from V and 5 bases from J, with 19 bases between. The CDR3 is CASSMEGRTHNNEQFF. As DNA, the CDR3 is TGCGCCAGCAGCATGGAGGGTCGGACCCATAACAATGAGCAGTTCTTC.

This clonotype was found many times. The rearrangement links TRBV12-3 or TRBV12-4 to TRBJ2-3, with a possible D match to TRBD2 (5 bases). Trimming took off 3 bases at V and 2 bases at J, with 21 bases between the two ends. The CDR3 covers 18 residues. CDR3 amino acids: CASSFPKSSPINTDTQYF. CDR3 nucleotides: TGTGCCAGCAGTTTCCCTAAGTCTAGCCCCATAAACACAGATACGCAGTATTTT.

A remark on this clonotype: The CDR3 does not close with the conserved phenylalanine or tryptophan, likely indicating a read error. This rearrangement joins TRBV6-5 to TRBJ2-3; 12 positions match TRBD2. The length of the CDR3 is 20 residues. Unmatched junction bases numbered 13, after V lost 0 bases and J lost 3 bases. In germline, CDR1 is MNHEY, CDR2 SVGAGI. CDR3 sequence (DNA): TGTGCCAGCAGTTACTCGAGTTTGCCTAGCGGGGGGGAATGGACAGATACGCAGTATCTT. This codes for CASSYSSLPSGGEWTDTQYL.